These T cell receptor beta chains were read from a single sample in a study of technical replicates of blood from a handful of donors. Libraries were prepared by immunoSEQ multiplex PCR; TCRdb keeps only in-frame clonotypes and omits some of them. Here the sample spans 76,000 or so clones, 90% to 95% being singletons. Sequencing used T cells isolated from PBMCs. All receptors come from a human donor in good health. Both conserved end residues are part of each CDR3. Each record gives: D gene, J gene, clone size, V gene, CDR3 protein, CDR3 DNA. A D gene is named only where the DNA matches it firmly. The size field is filled for only some rows; it gives once, few, many or a size class.

TRBD1 TRBJ2-7 - TRBV5-1 CASRPGTGLYEQYF TGCGCCAGCCGTCCCGGGACAGGACTGTACGAGCAGTACTTC
- TRBJ1-5 - TRBV19 CASSFGSGQPQHF TGTGCCAGTAGTTTTGGATCAGGGCAGCCCCAGCATTTT
- TRBJ2-2 - TRBV9 CASSKRDISTGELFF TGTGCCAGCAGCAAAAGGGACATAAGCACCGGGGAGCTGTTTTTT
- TRBJ1-5 - TRBV6-5 CASSYSQGSNQPQHF TGTGCCAGCAGTTACTCGCAGGGAAGCAATCAGCCCCAGCATTTT
- TRBJ2-5 - TRBV11-3 CASSPDSGQETQYF TGTGCCAGCAGCCCTGACTCAGGGCAAGAGACCCAGTACTTC
- TRBJ1-3 - TRBV13 CASSGGGESGNTIYF TGTGCCAGCAGCGGAGGCGGGGAATCTGGAAACACCATATATTTT
- TRBJ2-5 - TRBV6-1 CASSGENVKQETQYF TGTGCCAGCAGTGGAGAGAATGTCAAGCAAGAGACCCAGTACTTC
TRBD1 TRBJ1-1 few TRBV6-4 CASRGTANTEAFF TGTGCCAGCAGAGGGACAGCGAACACTGAAGCTTTCTTT
- TRBJ1-5 - TRBV28 CASSSGSNQPQHF TGTGCCAGCAGTTCCGGTAGCAATCAGCCCCAGCATTTT
TRBD2 TRBJ2-1 once TRBV4-1 CASSLRVASGSGAYNEQFF TGCGCCAGCAGCCTGAGGGTAGCTAGCGGGAGTGGCGCCTACAATGAGCAGTTCTTC
TRBD2 TRBJ2-2 - TRBV19 CASRLLAGGPNTGELFF TGTGCCAGTAGACTACTAGCGGGGGGGCCGAACACCGGGGAGCTGTTTTTT
TRBD1 TRBJ2-1 - TRBV11-2 CASSSPGQGAVDEQFF TGTGCCAGCAGCTCACCGGGACAGGGGGCGGTAGATGAGCAGTTCTTC
TRBD1 TRBJ2-7 - TRBV28 CASSRTGERYEQYF TGTGCCAGCAGTCGGACAGGGGAAAGGTACGAGCAGTACTTC
TRBD1 TRBJ2-1 - TRBV5-1 CASSPDRGQFF TGCGCCAGCAGCCCGGACAGGGGGCAGTTCTTC